The clone carrying this TCR beta chain was seen once. Its antigen is currently unknown. Produced via immunoSEQ multiplex PCR; TCRdb's table is partial and in-frame only. This sample has a few hundred thousand clones; roughly 90% occur once, and the top ten carry about 0.8%. This record belongs to a study of cytomegalovirus exposure and HLA in healthy donors. In the study overall: The roughly 120 validation repertoires matched the roughly 630 first-cohort repertoires in platform, a later analysis reported.

V was clipped by 4 bases and J by 5 bases; unmatched bases: 6. The CDR3 is made up of 14 amino acids. Germline-derived CDR1 and CDR2 are SGHTS and YDEGEE. Whole-study results and caveats: In a later analysis, first-cohort TCR clusters were found to tend to co-occur in the roughly 120 validation repertoires. In vitro work confirmed that a few CMV-associated chains recognize CMV antigens. Cytomegalovirus association was listed for 164 TCR beta chains.

Specimen: PBMCs. This sequence joins TRBV5-8 and TRBJ2-7; 10 bases are shared with TRBD1. This clonotype originated in a woman between 18 and 29 years old in good health and CMV-seronegative. This CDR3 reads CASSAGQGKNEQYF. DNA of the CDR3: TGTGCCAGCAGCGCGGGACAGGGGAAGAACGAGCAGTACTTC.